Listed below are T cell receptor beta chains from one sample, sequenced in a study of tumour-infiltrating T cells in Burkitt lymphoma. TCRdb's copy holds only in-frame clones and misses some; the assay was immunoSEQ multiplex PCR. The data hold over 1,000 clones, with approximately 40% observed a single time. Sequenced sample: tumor tissue. The receptors here all came from a human donor with Burkitt lymphoma. CDR3s include the opening cysteine and the closing phenylalanine or tryptophan. The D gene is left open where the match is weak. Some rows mark clone size as missing; the rest say once, few, many or name a class of expanded clone.

clone_size	j_call	d_call	v_call	cdr3_aa	cdr3_nt
.	TRBJ1-6	.	TRBV6-6	CASSYSVAGTQSPLHF	TGTGCCAGCAGTTACTCAGTGGCCGGGACCCAGTCACCCCTCCACTTT
.	TRBJ2-2	.	TRBV27	CASSPFQTDTGELFF	TGTGCCAGCAGTCCGTTCCAGACAGACACCGGGGAGCTGTTTTTT
few	TRBJ2-3	.	TRBV5-6	CASSLEWTDYTQYF	TGTGCCAGCAGCTTGGAATGGACCGACTATACGCAGTATTTT
few	TRBJ1-1	.	TRBV29-1	CSVEKQNTEAFF	TGCAGCGTTGAGAAACAGAACACTGAAGCTTTCTTT
.	TRBJ1-4	.	TRBV6-1	CASSTGQKLFF	TGTGCCAGCTCAACAGGGCAAAAACTGTTTTTT
large	TRBJ2-2	.	TRBV9	CASSVEVGTGELFF	TGTGCCAGCAGCGTAGAGGTGGGCACCGGGGAGCTGTTTTTT
.	TRBJ1-5	.	TRBV2	CAGVGGAGEPQHF	TGTGCCGGAGTTGGGGGGGCCGGGGAGCCCCAGCATTTT
.	TRBJ2-1	.	TRBV4-3	CASSQGGNEQFF	TGCGCCAGTAGCCAAGGAGGCAATGAGCAGTTCTTC
.	TRBJ1-1	.	TRBV10-2	CASMGGDNTEAFF	TGCGCCAGCATGGGGGGCGATAACACTGAAGCTTTCTTT
few	TRBJ2-7	TRBD2	TRBV29-1	CSALGLADGWDEQYF	TGCAGCGCCCTGGGACTAGCGGACGGGTGGGACGAGCAGTACTTC
.	TRBJ1-4	.	TRBV10-1	CASSESSGPNEKLFF	TGCGCCAGCAGTGAGTCGAGCGGGCCGAATGAAAAACTGTTTTTT
few	TRBJ2-2	.	TRBV4-3	CASSQTSGFAGELFF	TGCGCCAGCAGCCAGACCAGCGGGTTCGCCGGGGAGCTGTTTTTT
.	TRBJ2-5	.	TRBV11-3	CASSWGEGIQETQYF	TGTGCCAGCAGCTGGGGTGAGGGCATCCAAGAGACCCAGTACTTC
.	TRBJ2-1	TRBD2	TRBV27	CASSPTSEYNEQFF	TGTGCCAGCAGTCCGACTAGCGAATACAATGAGCAGTTCTTC
.	TRBJ1-4	.	TRBV7-2	CASSPHLSTAFNEKLFF	TGTGCCAGCAGCCCCCACTTGTCGACAGCCTTTAATGAAAAACTGTTTTTT
.	TRBJ2-5	.	TRBV28	CASSLYFTEGQETQYF	TGTGCCAGCAGTTTATATTTCACGGAAGGACAAGAGACTCAGTACTTC
few	TRBJ2-5	.	TRBV7-9	CASSLGDGVRETQYF	TGTGCCAGCAGCTTAGGGGACGGTGTGAGAGAGACCCAGTACTTC
.	TRBJ1-1	.	TRBV6-6	CTSSPYNTEAFF	TGTACCAGCAGCCCATATAACACTGAAGCTTTCTTT
.	TRBJ2-1	.	TRBV27	CASSFVGDGNNEQFF	TGTGCCAGCAGTTTTGTAGGAGACGGGAACAATGAGCAGTTCTTC
.	TRBJ2-5	.	TRBV28	CASSRGNNLEGETQYF	TGTGCCAGCAGTCGAGGGAATAACTTAGAGGGGGAGACCCAGTACTTC
.	TRBJ2-7	.	TRBV29-1	CSVARDSSYEQYF	TGCAGCGTAGCACGGGACTCCTCCTACGAGCAGTACTTC
.	TRBJ2-1	.	TRBV7-2	CASRFGTPGNEQFF	TGTGCCAGCAGATTCGGGACTCCCGGGAATGAGCAGTTCTTC
few	TRBJ1-5	.	TRBV6-1	CASSEWVAGYSNQPQHF	TGTGCCAGCAGTGAATGGGTCGCCGGGTATAGCAATCAGCCCCAGCATTTT
.	TRBJ2-1	.	TRBV2	CASRPTATTYNEQFF	TGTGCCAGCAGACCGACAGCCACTACCTACAATGAGCAGTTCTTC
.	TRBJ2-3	.	TRBV4-3	CASSQGGGGGQQYF	TGCGCCAGCAGTCAAGGAGGGGGAGGCGGGCAGCAGTATTTT
.	TRBJ2-1	TRBD2	TRBV4-3	CASSLKLAGVLNEQFF	TGCGCCAGCAGCTTAAAACTAGCGGGAGTTTTAAATGAGCAGTTCTTC
few	TRBJ2-3	TRBD2	TRBV4-2	CASSQRVTSGSSDTQYF	TGTGCCAGCAGCCAGCGGGTGACTAGCGGGAGTTCAGATACGCAGTATTTT
few	TRBJ1-1	.	TRBV18	CASSPPLKSEAFF	TGTGCCAGCTCACCACCGTTAAAGTCTGAAGCTTTCTTT
.	TRBJ2-2	.	TRBV6-5	CASSFRSQLAGELFF	TGTGCCAGCAGTTTCAGGTCCCAGCTCGCCGGGGAGCTGTTTTTT
few	TRBJ2-2	TRBD2	TRBV9	CASSVQWLAGDTGELFF	TGTGCCAGCAGCGTACAGTGGCTAGCGGGAGATACCGGGGAGCTGTTTTTT
.	TRBJ2-7	TRBD1	TRBV5-6	CASSTTGGPYEQYF	TGTGCCAGCAGCACGACAGGGGGGCCATACGAGCAGTACTTC
.	TRBJ2-1	.	TRBV4-3	CASSQGGAGEQFF	TGCGCCAGCAGCCAGGGGGGAGCGGGTGAGCAGTTCTTC
few	TRBJ2-1	.	TRBV7-9	CASSPIRGSYNEQFF	TGTGCCAGCAGCCCAATACGGGGCAGCTACAATGAGCAGTTCTTC
few	TRBJ2-3	.	TRBV5-4	CASSLGREQYF	TGTGCCAGCAGCTTGGGACGGGAGCAGTATTTT
.	TRBJ1-2	.	TRBV4-3	CASSQGIYYGYTF	TGCGCCAGCAGCCAAGGGATTTACTATGGCTACACCTTC
few	TRBJ2-7	.	TRBV13	CASMGRDSTYEQYF	TGTGCCAGCATGGGGCGGGACAGCACCTACGAGCAGTACTTC
once	TRBJ2-3	.	TRBV12-5	CASGLVGSLSGENTDTQYF	TGTGCTAGTGGTTTGGTAGGGTCGCTGAGCGGAGAGAACACAGATACGCAGTATTTT
few	TRBJ1-2	TRBD1	TRBV4-3	CASSQDQGGISGYTF	TGCGCCAGCAGCCAAGATCAGGGGGGGATAAGTGGCTACACCTTC
.	TRBJ2-5	TRBD1	TRBV5-6	CASSHSTGQETQYF	TGTGCCAGCAGCCACTCGACAGGGCAAGAGACCCAGTACTTC
once	TRBJ2-1	.	TRBV27	CASSPMVLGSWYNEQFF	TGTGCCAGCAGTCCTATGGTCCTAGGGTCATGGTACAATGAGCAGTTCTTC
large	TRBJ2-7	.	TRBV20-1	CSASFPYEQYF	TGCAGTGCTAGCTTTCCCTACGAGCAGTACTTC
.	TRBJ2-5	TRBD2	TRBV5-1	CASSLVRRGRDETQYF	TGCGCCAGCAGCTTGGTCAGGCGCGGGAGGGATGAGACCCAGTACTTC
.	TRBJ2-1	.	TRBV5-6	CASSLSFEQFF	TGTGCCAGCAGCTTGAGCTTTGAGCAGTTCTTC
.	TRBJ2-1	.	TRBV5-8	CARETGEQFF	TGTGCCAGAGAGACGGGGGAGCAGTTCTTC
few	TRBJ2-2	.	TRBV10-2	CASRRGGGELFF	TGCGCCAGCAGGAGGGGCGGCGGGGAGCTGTTTTTT
few	TRBJ2-5	.	TRBV9	CASSVESGQETQYF	TGTGCCAGCAGCGTAGAGAGCGGCCAAGAGACCCAGTACTTC
few	TRBJ2-1	.	TRBV7-2	CASSSRARGTEQFF	TGTGCCAGCAGCTCCCGGGCCCGGGGGACTGAGCAGTTCTTC
.	TRBJ2-1	.	TRBV7-2	CASSPWGAGEQFF	TGTGCCAGCAGCCCCTGGGGGGCAGGTGAGCAGTTCTTC